This T cell receptor (beta chain) was found in a study of blood T cell repertoires in COVID-19. About the study: COVID-19 samples, acute and convalescent, were from the United States, Italy and Spain. T cells, B-cell-depleted T cells, or PBMCs provided the cDNA or gDNA that served as material.

V was trimmed by 7 bases and J by 6 bases, leaving 8 bases between them. The CDR3 length is 11 residues. The germline gives CDR1 LNHDA, CDR2 SQIVND (reference sequence). Under the authors' procedure: Nucleated cell counts were estimated from reference gene primer amplification. Using immunoSEQ multiplex PCR, the repertoire was profiled, and TCRdb retains in-frame clones only, with some absent. That table is the source of V, J and clone size, and D and trimming were worked out from the DNA. Of some 700,000 clones listed, 85% to 90% are singletons. The sequence derives from a woman younger than 30 with acute or convalescent COVID-19. Sequenced material: peripheral blood. The chain uses TRBV19 and TRBJ2-3; D is ambiguous. This chain's CDR3 is CASTYLDTQYF. Here the CDR3 DNA reads TGTGCCAGTACTTACTTGGATACGCAGTATTTT.